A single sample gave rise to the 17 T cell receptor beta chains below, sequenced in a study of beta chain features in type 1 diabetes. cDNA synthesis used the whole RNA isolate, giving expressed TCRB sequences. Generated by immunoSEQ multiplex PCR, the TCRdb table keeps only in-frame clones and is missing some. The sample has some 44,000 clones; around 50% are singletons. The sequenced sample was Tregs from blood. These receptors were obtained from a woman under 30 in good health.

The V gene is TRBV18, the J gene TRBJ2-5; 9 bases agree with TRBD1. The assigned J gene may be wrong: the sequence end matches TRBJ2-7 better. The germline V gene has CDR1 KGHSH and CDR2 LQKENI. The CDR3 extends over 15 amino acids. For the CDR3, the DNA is TGTGCCAGCTCACAGGAAGGGACAGGGCAGAACGAGCAGTACTTC. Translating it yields CASSQEGTGQNEQYF.

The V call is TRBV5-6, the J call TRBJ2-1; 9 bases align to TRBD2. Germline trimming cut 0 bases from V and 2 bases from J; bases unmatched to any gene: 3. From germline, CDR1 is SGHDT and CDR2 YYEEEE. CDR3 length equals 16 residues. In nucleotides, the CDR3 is TGTGCCAGCAGCTTGGCCCCTAGCGGGACCTACAATGAGCAGTTCTTC. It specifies CASSLAPSGTYNEQFF.

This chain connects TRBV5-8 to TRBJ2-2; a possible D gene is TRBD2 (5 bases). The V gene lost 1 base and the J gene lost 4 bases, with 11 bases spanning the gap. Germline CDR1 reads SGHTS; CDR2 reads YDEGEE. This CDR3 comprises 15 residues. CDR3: CASSLSRGLTGELFF. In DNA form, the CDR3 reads TGTGCCAGCAGCTTGTCCCGAGGGCTCACCGGGGAGCTGTTTTTT.

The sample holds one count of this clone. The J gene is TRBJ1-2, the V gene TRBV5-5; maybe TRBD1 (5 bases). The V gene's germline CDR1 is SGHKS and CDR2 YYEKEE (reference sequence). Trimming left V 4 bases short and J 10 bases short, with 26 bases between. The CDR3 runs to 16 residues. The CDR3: CASSQDVRGEARDYTF. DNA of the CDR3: TGTGCCAGCAGCCAAGACGTACGGGGGGAGGCAAGAGACTACACCTTC.

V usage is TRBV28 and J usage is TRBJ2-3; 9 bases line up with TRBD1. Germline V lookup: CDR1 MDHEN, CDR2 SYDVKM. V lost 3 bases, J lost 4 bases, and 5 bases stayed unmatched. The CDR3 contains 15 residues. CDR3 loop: CASSFTGGRADTQYF. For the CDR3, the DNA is TGTGCCAGCAGTTTCACAGGGGGCCGCGCAGATACGCAGTATTTT.

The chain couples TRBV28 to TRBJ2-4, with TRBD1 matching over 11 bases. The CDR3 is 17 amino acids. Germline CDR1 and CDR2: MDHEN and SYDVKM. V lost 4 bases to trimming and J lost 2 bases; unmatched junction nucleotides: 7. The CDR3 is CASSSRTGGATKNIQYF. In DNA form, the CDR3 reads TGTGCCAGCAGTTCCCGGACAGGGGGCGCGACCAAAAACATTCAGTACTTC.

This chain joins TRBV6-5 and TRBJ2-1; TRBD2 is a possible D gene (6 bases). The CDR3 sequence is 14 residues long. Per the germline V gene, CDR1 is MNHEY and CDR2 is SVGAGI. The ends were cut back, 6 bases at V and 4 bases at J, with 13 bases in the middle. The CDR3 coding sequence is TGTGCCAGCAGGTCCGGGACTCTGTACAATGAGCAGTTCTTC. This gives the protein CASRSGTLYNEQFF.

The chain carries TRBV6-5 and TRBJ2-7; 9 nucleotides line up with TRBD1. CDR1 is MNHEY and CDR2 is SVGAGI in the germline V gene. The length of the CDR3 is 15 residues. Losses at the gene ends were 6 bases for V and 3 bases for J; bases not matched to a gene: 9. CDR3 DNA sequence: TGTGCCAGCAGACTGACCGGGACAGGGCACTACGAGCAGTACTTC. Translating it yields CASRLTGTGHYEQYF.

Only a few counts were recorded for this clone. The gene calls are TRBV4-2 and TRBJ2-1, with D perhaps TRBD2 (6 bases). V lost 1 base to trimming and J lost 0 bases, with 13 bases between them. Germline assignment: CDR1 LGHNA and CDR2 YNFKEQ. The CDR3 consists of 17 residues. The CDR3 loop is CASSQAEASDSYNEQFF. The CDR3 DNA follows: TGTGCCAGCAGCCAAGCGGAAGCTAGCGACTCCTACAATGAGCAGTTCTTC.

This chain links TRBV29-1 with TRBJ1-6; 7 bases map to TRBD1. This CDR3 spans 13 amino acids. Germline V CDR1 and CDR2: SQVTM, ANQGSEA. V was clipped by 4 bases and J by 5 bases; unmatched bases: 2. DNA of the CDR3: TGCAGCGTTGGTGGGACAGATAATTCACCCCTCCACTTT. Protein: CSVGGTDNSPLHF.

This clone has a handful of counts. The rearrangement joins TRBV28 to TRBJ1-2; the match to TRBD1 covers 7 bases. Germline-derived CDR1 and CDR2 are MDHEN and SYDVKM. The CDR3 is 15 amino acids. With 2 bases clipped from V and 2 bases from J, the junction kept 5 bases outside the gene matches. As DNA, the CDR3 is TGTGCCAGCAGTTTAAACCGGGGACAGAACTATGGCTACACCTTC. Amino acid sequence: CASSLNRGQNYGYTF.

CDR3 in amino acids: CASSDGRGTEAFF. In nucleotides, the CDR3 is TGCGCCAGCAGTGATGGTAGGGGCACTGAAGCTTTCTTT. The chain recombines TRBV10-1 with TRBJ1-1; possibly TRBD1 for D (5 bases). V was cut by 3 bases and J by 4 bases, with 9 bases left in between. The CDR3 loop spans 13 amino acids. Germline V gene lookup returns CDR1 WNHNN and CDR2 SYGVQD (reference sequence).

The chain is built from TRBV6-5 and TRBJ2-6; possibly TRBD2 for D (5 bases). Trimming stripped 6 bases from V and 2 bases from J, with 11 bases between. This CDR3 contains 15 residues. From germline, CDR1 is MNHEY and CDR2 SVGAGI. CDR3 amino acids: CASSILGAGANVLTF. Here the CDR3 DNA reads TGTGCCAGCAGCATCCTCGGGGCTGGGGCCAACGTCCTGACTTTC.

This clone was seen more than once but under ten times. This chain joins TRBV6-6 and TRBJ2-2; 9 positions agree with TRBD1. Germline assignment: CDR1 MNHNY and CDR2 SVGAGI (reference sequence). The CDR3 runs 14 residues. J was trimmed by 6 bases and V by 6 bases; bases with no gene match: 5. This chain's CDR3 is CASRGTGQAGELFF. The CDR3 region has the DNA TGTGCCAGCAGGGGGACAGGGCAAGCCGGGGAGCTGTTTTTT.

CDR3 protein: CASSTKRAGKTYEQYF. The CDR3 DNA reads as TGTGCCAGTAGTACCAAACGGGCAGGGAAAACCTACGAGCAGTACTTC. The rearrangement joins TRBV19 to TRBJ2-7; a possible D gene is TRBD1 (5 bases). CDR3 length: 16 residues. Germline lookup yields CDR1 LNHDA and CDR2 SQIVND (reference sequence). V was pared by 4 bases and J by 2 bases, with 18 bases between. Looking up the rest from reference TRBV19 and TRBJ2-7 gives the full variable domain: DGGITQSPKYLFRKEGQNVTLSCEQNLNHDAMYWYRQDPGQGLRLIYYSQIVNDFQKGDIAEGYSVSREKKESFPLTVTSAQKNPTAFYLCASSTKRAGKTYEQYFGPGTRLTVT.

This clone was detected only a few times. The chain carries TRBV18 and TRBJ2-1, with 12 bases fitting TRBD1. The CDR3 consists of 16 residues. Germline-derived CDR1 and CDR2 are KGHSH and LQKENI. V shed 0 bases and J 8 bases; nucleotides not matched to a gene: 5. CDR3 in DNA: TGTGCCAGCTCACCACCCGGGACAGGGGGCATCTATGAGCAGTTCTTC. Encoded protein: CASSPPGTGGIYEQFF.

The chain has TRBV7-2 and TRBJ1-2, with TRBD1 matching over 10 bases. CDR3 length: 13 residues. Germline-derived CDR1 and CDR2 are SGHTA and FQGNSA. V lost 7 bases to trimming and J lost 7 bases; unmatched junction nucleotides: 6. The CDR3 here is CASTPDRGAGYTF. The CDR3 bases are TGTGCCAGCACCCCGGACAGGGGGGCTGGCTACACCTTC.